Listed here is a single TCR beta chain. The CDR3 covers 15 residues. Deletions cut 0 bases from V and 1 base from J, with 8 bases between. CDR1 SGHRS and CDR2 YFSETQ come from the germline V gene. Assay used: immunoSEQ multiplex PCR; TCRdb lists only in-frame clones, some missing. This table holds about 1.5 million clones, about 98% found once. These data originate in a study of shared clonotypes between healthy human individuals. The sample was naive CD4+ T cells sorted from blood. The sample's subset: CD45RA+ positively selected. This clonotype originated in a man aged 25-45 years in good health. The rearrangement uses TRBV5-1 and TRBJ1-3, with D possibly TRBD1 on 5 matching bases. DNA of the CDR3: TGCGCCAGCAGCTTGGTAGAGGGGTCTGGAAACACCATATATTTT. It is translated as CASSLVEGSGNTIYF.